The clone carrying this T cell receptor (beta chain) was detected ten times or more. The sample belongs to a study of T-cell reconstitution after alpha-beta-depleted transplantation in children. Unique molecular identifiers were used in preparing the TCRbeta library. Each CDR3 protein is one row after TCRdb ran MiXCR on the PCR reads. In the table there are hundreds of thousands of distinct CDR3 sequences, 16% of which are singletons. This specimen was PBMCs from the stem cell graft donor, taken from the stem cell graft. The source of this sequence is a human donor who donated a stem cell graft to a child with acute myeloid leukemia.

The CDR3 region is CSVAVPSEAFF. CDR3 in DNA: TGCAGCGTTGCAGTCCCATCTGAAGCTTTCTTT. The chain is built from TRBV29-1 and TRBJ1-1; D uncertain. Germline V gives CDR1 SQVTM, CDR2 ANQGSEA. CDR3 length: 11 residues. V was clipped by 4 bases and J by 6 bases, with 9 bases between them.